The entry that follows covers one TCR beta chain sequence. As yet, its antigen is unknown. The sample comes from a study of shared clonotypes between healthy human individuals. Looking at the study overall: The cohort had two women and a few men, ages 18 to 49. Study results and limitations: Generally, naive subsets (rather than memory subsets) showed larger estimated richness. All-four-donor shared clonotypes had higher generation probabilities than non-shared clonotypes did.

The CDR3 covers 16 residues. V was pared by 0 bases and J by 4 bases, with 15 bases between. Looked up from germline, CDR1 is MGHDK and CDR2 is SYGVNS. Some 30,000 T cell genomes (approximately 180 ng DNA) went into each sorted-subset replicate. Only in-frame clones appear in the TCRdb table, and some are missing; sequencing was by immunoSEQ multiplex PCR. This table holds over 750,000 clones, just over 95% found once. Naive CD8 isolation took CD45RO-negative cells positively selected for CCR7 and excluded terminally differentiated effector memory CD45RA+ cells. This receptor was obtained from a man under 40 in good health. The source material was naive CD8+ T cells sorted from blood. This chain uses TRBV25-1 with TRBJ1-2; TRBD1 might be the D (6 bases). The CDR3: CASSEYGGGKGYGYTF. The CDR3 nucleotides read TGTGCCAGCAGTGAATACGGAGGGGGTAAGGGCTATGGCTACACCTTC.